This T cell receptor beta chain was captured by sequencing in a study of human T cells and chemical hapten exposure. Notes on the study in general: The number of TCRs above 1 in 1000 frequency did not change after DPC sensitization.

Per germline, CDR1 DFQATT and CDR2 SNEGSKA (reference sequence). The CDR3 is 14 residues long. The germline V and J ends were trimmed by 0 bases and 11 bases, with 17 bases remaining between them. As for time point: patch test 2, 6 weeks after DPC sensitization. Specified treatment: therapeutic diphenylcyclopropenone sensitization with weekly scalp DPC. Each patch test followed a blood draw. Remarks on this clonotype: Its specificity is unknown.

One entry per CDR3 protein results from TCRdb running MiXCR on the RACE reads. The repertoire consists of tens of thousands of distinct CDR3 sequences, with 8.5% occurring once and the leading ten covering 3% to 4.5%. The V call is TRBV20-1, the J call TRBJ1-5; D uncertain. This TCR was recovered from a woman aged 50 to 60 with alopecia areata. Some clones in this sample may be carry-over from other donors' samples. Sequences were derived from whole blood, sampled in connection with sensitization to the hapten diphenylcyclopropenone (DPC). CDR3 coding DNA: TGCAGTGCTAGAGATCGGACGGTTCGTGGGGCCCAGCATTTT. Translated, it gives CSARDRTVRGAQHF.